This T cell receptor beta chain stems from a study of Ad26.COV2.S vaccination and SARS-CoV-2 variants. Assay used: immunoSEQ multiplex PCR; TCRdb lists only in-frame clones, some missing. The table shows roughly 380,000 clones, with around 86% occurring only once. A word on this clone: Antigen unknown.

Regarding the study as a whole: It was vaccine recipients, not placebo recipients, who had the higher spike-specific TCR breadth.

Regarding treatment: approximately 18 received Ad26.COV2.S at low or high dose, single or two shots; 5 received placebo; per-sample allocation not given. Sampling was done on day 63 after the first vaccine or placebo injection. Vaccination employed an Ad26 vector expressing the Wuhan-strain SARS-CoV-2 spike. CDR3 length equals 14 residues. The germline V gene encodes CDR1 MGHDK and CDR2 SYGVNS. V was shortened by 3 bases and J by 1 base, with 7 bases between the two germline ends. J is TRBJ1-3 and V is TRBV25-1; D possibly corresponds to TRBD1 (5 bases). The TCR comes from a person aged 18-60 years who received the Ad26.COV2.S COVID-19 vaccine or a placebo. The source material was peripheral blood, sampled in a trial of Ad26.COV2.S vaccine versus placebo. In nucleotides, the CDR3 is TGTGCCAGCAGTGATGGGGGTTCTGGAAACACCATATATTTT. Protein: CASSDGGSGNTIYF.